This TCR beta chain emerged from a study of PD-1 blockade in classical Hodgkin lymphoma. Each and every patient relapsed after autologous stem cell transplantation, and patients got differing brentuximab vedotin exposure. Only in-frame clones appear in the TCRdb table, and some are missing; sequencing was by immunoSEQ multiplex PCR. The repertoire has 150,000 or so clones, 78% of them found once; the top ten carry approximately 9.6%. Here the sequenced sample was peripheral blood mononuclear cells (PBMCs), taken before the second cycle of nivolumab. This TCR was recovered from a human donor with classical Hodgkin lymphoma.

The CDR3 loop is CASSLVVWVGTEAKNIQYF. CDR3 in DNA: TGTGCCAGCAGCTTGGTGGTCTGGGTCGGGACAGAAGCCAAAAACATTCAGTACTTC. The chain uses TRBV5-4 and TRBJ2-4, with 7 bases lining up with TRBD1. The CDR3 runs to 19 residues. CDR1 SGHNT and CDR2 YYREEE come from the germline V gene (reference sequence). J was trimmed by 0 bases and V by 0 bases; bases with no gene match: 12.